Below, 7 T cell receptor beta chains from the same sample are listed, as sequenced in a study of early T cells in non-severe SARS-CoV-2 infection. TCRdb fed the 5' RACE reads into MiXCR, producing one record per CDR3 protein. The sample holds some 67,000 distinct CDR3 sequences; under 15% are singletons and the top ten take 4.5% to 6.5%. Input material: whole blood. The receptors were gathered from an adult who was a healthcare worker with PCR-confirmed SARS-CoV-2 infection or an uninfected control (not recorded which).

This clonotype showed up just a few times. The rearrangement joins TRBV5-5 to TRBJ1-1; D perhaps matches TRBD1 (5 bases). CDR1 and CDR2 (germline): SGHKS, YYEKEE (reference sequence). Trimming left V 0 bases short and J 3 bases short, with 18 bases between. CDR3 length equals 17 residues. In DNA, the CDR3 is TGTGCCAGCAGCTTGGGAATTCGAGAGGGGAAGGACACTGAAGCTTTCTTT. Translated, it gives CASSLGIREGKDTEAFF.

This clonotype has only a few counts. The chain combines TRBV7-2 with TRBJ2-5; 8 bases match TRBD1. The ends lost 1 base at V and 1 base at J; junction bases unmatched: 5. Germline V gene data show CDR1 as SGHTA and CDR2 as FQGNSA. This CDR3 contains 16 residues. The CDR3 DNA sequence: TGTGCCAGCAGCTTAGGATCGACAGGGGTCCAAGAGACCCAGTACTTC. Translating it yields CASSLGSTGVQETQYF.

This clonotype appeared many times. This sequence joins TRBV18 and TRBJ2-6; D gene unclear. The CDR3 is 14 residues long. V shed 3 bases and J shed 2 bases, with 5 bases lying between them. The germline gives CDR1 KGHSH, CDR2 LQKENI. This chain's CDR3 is CASSPGTGANVLTF. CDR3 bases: TGTGCCAGCTCACCGGGAACTGGGGCCAACGTCCTGACTTTC.

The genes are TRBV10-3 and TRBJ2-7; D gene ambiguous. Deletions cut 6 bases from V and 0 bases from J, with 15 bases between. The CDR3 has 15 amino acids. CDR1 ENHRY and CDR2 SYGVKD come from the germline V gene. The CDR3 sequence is CAIRATLQSSYEQYF. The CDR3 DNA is TGTGCCATCAGAGCTACACTTCAGAGCTCCTACGAGCAGTACTTC.

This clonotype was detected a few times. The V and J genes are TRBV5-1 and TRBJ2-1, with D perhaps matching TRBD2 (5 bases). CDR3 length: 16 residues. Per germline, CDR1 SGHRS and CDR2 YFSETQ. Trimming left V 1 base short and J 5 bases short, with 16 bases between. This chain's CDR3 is CASSLSPGRTNNEQFF. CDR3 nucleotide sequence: TGCGCCAGCAGCTTGTCGCCGGGAAGAACCAACAATGAGCAGTTCTTC.

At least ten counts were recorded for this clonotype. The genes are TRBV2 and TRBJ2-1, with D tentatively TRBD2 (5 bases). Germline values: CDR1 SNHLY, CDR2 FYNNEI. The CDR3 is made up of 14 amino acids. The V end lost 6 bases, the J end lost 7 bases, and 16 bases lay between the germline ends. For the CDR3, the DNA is TGTGCCAGCAGGCGGGCCCTATGGATGAATGAGCAGTTCTTC. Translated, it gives CASRRALWMNEQFF.

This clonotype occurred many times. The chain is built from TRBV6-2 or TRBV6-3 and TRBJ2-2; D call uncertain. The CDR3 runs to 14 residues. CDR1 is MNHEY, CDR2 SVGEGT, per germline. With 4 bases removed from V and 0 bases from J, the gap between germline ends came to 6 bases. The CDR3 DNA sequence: TGTGCCAGCAGTTTGAATGCGAACACCGGGGAGCTGTTTTTT. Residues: CASSLNANTGELFF.